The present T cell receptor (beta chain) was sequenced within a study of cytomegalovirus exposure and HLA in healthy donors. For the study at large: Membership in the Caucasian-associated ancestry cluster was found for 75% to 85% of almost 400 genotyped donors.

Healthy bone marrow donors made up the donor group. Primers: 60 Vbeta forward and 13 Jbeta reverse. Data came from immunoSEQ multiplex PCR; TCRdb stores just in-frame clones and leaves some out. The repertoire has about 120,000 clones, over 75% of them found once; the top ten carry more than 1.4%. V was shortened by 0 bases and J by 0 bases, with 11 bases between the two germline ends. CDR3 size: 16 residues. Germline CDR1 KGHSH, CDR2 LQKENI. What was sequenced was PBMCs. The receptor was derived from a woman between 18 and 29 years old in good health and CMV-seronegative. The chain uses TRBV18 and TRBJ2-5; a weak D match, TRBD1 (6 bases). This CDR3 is CASSPPQGHNQETQYF. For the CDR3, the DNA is TGTGCCAGCTCACCACCCCAGGGGCATAACCAAGAGACCCAGTACTTC.